The 32 T cell receptor beta chains below all came from one sample that was sequenced in a study of T cells after yellow fever vaccination. TCRdb fed the 5' RACE reads into MiXCR, producing one record per CDR3 protein. The data contain about 630,000 distinct CDR3 sequences, 12% of them singletons. The sample here was PBMCs, taken on the day of the yellow fever booster vaccination. The receptor source for this set is a man aged 25-40 years who received the YFV17D yellow fever vaccine.

This clonotype was recorded many times. The chain carries TRBV10-3 and TRBJ2-7; perhaps TRBD2 as D (5 bases). Trimming shortened V by 8 bases and J by 3 bases, and 14 bases separated the two germline ends. This CDR3 region has 13 residues. The germline V gene has CDR1 ENHRY and CDR2 SYGVKD. Here the CDR3 reads CAIYNGNRYEQYF. The CDR3 DNA follows: TGTGCCATCTATAACGGGAATCGCTACGAGCAGTACTTC.

This clonotype occurred a few times. The gene calls are TRBV12-3 or TRBV12-4 and TRBJ1-6, with a tentative D call TRBD1 (5 bases). There are 16 residues in the CDR3. Trimming cost V 1 base and J 4 bases, with 11 bases left between them. The CDR3 region is CASSLERGYYNSPLHF. The CDR3 bases are TGTGCCAGCAGTTTAGAAAGGGGATATTATAATTCACCCCTCCACTTT.

This clonotype turned up a few times. The rearrangement uses TRBV18 and TRBJ1-2; the D is unclear. Per germline, CDR1 KGHSH and CDR2 LQKENI. Trimming shortened V by 4 bases and J by 6 bases, and 18 bases separated the two germline ends. The CDR3 has 15 residues. In nucleotides, the CDR3 is TGTGCCAGCTCACTAATCAGGCCCCCAGAGAATGGCTACACCTTC. It specifies CASSLIRPPENGYTF.

This clonotype was picked up a small number of times. The chain combines TRBV12-3 or TRBV12-4 with TRBJ2-2, with 10 bases fitting TRBD2. The ends lost 5 bases at V and 2 bases at J; junction bases unmatched: 8. This CDR3 has 17 residues. The CDR3 spells CASSGSGGGINTGELFF. CDR3 sequence (DNA): TGTGCCAGCAGTGGCAGCGGGGGGGGGATTAACACCGGGGAGCTGTTTTTT.

This clonotype was seen many times. The chain employs TRBV5-1 and TRBJ2-1; 8 nucleotides match TRBD2. After removal of 5 bases from V and 8 bases from J, the junction contained 12 bases not matched to a gene. Germline-derived CDR1 and CDR2 are SGHRS and YFSETQ. The CDR3 runs to 15 residues. CDR3 protein: CASRREFSGNDEQFF. The CDR3 DNA sequence: TGCGCCAGCAGAAGAGAGTTTAGCGGGAACGATGAGCAGTTCTTC.

The sample holds a few counts of this clonotype. The genes are TRBV20-1 and TRBJ2-5; 13 nucleotides match TRBD2. V lost 0 bases and J lost 1; bases outside the gene matches: 8. Per germline, CDR1 DFQATT and CDR2 SNEGSKA (reference sequence). The CDR3 sequence is 18 residues long. The DNA of the CDR3 is TGCAGTGCTAGAGATTACGGGACTAGCGGGACGACCCAAGAGACCCAGTACTTC. This encodes CSARDYGTSGTTQETQYF.

Ten or more counts support this clonotype. The chain recombines TRBV24-1 with TRBJ2-1; 7 positions agree with TRBD2. V lost 6 bases, J lost 1 base, and 5 bases stayed unmatched. CDR1 and CDR2 from the germline V gene are KGHDR and SFDVKD. CDR3 length: 15 residues. The CDR3: CATSLPSGSYNEQFF. CDR3 nucleotides: TGTGCCACCAGTCTGCCTAGCGGATCCTACAATGAGCAGTTCTTC.

This clonotype was seen at least ten times. The V call is TRBV7-2, the J call TRBJ2-1; TRBD2 matches 7 bases. Germline V CDR1 and CDR2: SGHTA, FQGNSA. J gave up 8 bases and V 3 bases, and 10 bases lay outside the gene matches. The CDR3 runs 15 residues. The DNA of the CDR3 is TGTGCCAGCAGCTTGTCCGGGACTACCTCCCATGAGCAGTTCTTC. As protein: CASSLSGTTSHEQFF.

The J gene is TRBJ2-4, the V gene TRBV7-9; 7 nucleotides line up with TRBD2. Unmatched junction bases numbered 10, after V lost 5 bases and J lost 3 bases. Germline assignment: CDR1 SEHNR and CDR2 FQNEAQ (reference sequence). The CDR3 covers 16 residues. This CDR3 reads CASSDRAGEVKNIQYF. The CDR3 DNA follows: TGTGCCAGCAGCGATCGGGCGGGGGAGGTCAAAAACATTCAGTACTTC. Full variable domain (missing parts from reference TRBV7-9 and TRBJ2-4): DTGVSQNPRHKITKRGQNVTFRCDPISEHNRLYWYRQTLGQGPEFLTYFQNEAQLEKSRLLSDRFSAERPKGSFSTLEIQRTEQGDSAMYLCASSDRAGEVKNIQYFGAGTRLSVL.

The chain is built from TRBV19 and TRBJ2-4, with 7 bases lining up with TRBD2. V trimming: 3 bases; J trimming: 8 bases; junction bases outside the gene matches: 7. The CDR3 has 14 residues. Germline loops: CDR1 LNHDA, CDR2 SQIVND (reference sequence). CDR3 DNA sequence: TGTGCCAGTAGTATGAGAGGGGCGGGAGACATTCAGTACTTC. As protein: CASSMRGAGDIQYF.

This clonotype occurred many times. The V call is TRBV4-3, the J call TRBJ2-1; D uncertain. The CDR3 spans 13 residues. Looked up from germline, CDR1 is LGHNA and CDR2 is YSLEER. Trimming took 4 bases from V and 6 from J, leaving 10 bases between them. The CDR3 sequence: CASSRTGSNEQFF. DNA for the CDR3: TGCGCCAGCAGCCGTACCGGATCCAATGAGCAGTTCTTC.

This clonotype was seen more than once but under ten times. The V and J genes are TRBV29-1 and TRBJ2-7, with D tentatively TRBD1 (5 bases). Per germline, CDR1 SQVTM and CDR2 ANQGSEA. The CDR3 has 13 amino acids. Trimming stripped 0 bases from V and 3 bases from J, with 9 bases between. The CDR3: CSVEEGDSYEQYF. CDR3 sequence (DNA): TGCAGCGTTGAAGAAGGTGACAGCTACGAGCAGTACTTC.

CDR3 region: CASSVKRDISTDTQYF. The CDR3 coding sequence is TGTGCCAGCAGCGTCAAAAGGGACATAAGCACAGATACGCAGTATTTT. The chain has TRBV21-1 and TRBJ2-3; the D segment call TRBD1 is taken from the table without a DNA check. TRBV21-1 is termed a pseudogene. There are 16 residues in the CDR3.

V gene TRBV7-9 combines with J gene TRBJ2-3; TRBD2 matches at 12 bases. This CDR3 has 16 residues. V was pared by 3 bases and J by 1 base, with 2 bases of the junction left unmatched. CDR1 and CDR2 (germline): SEHNR, FQNEAQ (reference sequence). In DNA form, the CDR3 reads TGTGCCAGCAGCTTTCGACTAGCGGGAGGCACAGATACGCAGTATTTT. Protein: CASSFRLAGGTDTQYF.

The chain uses TRBV6-5 and TRBJ2-2; D is ambiguous. Germline CDR1 MNHEY, CDR2 SVGAGI. The germline V and J ends were trimmed by 7 bases and 3 bases, with 6 bases remaining between them. The CDR3 loop spans 12 amino acids. The CDR3 spells CASMRYTGELFF. CDR3 nucleotides: TGTGCCAGCATGCGATACACCGGGGAGCTGTTTTTT.

This clonotype has a count of ten or more. The chain employs TRBV5-1 and TRBJ2-1; 10 bases map to TRBD2. V gave up 4 bases and J gave up 5 bases; unmatched junction bases: 9. The length of the CDR3 is 16 residues. The germline CDR1 and CDR2 sequences are SGHRS and YFSETQ. The DNA of the CDR3 is TGCGCCAGCAGCCCGCCGGGACTAGCGAAGAACAATGAGCAGTTCTTC. Amino acids: CASSPPGLAKNNEQFF. Combining the CDR3 with reference TRBV5-1 and TRBJ2-1 gives the whole variable domain KAGVTQTPRYLIKTRGQQVTLSCSPISGHRSVSWYQQTPGQGLQFLFEYFSETQRNKGNFPGRFSGRQFSNSRSEMNVSTLELGDSALYLCASSPPGLAKNNEQFFGPGTRLTVL.

This chain joins TRBV12-3 or TRBV12-4 and TRBJ2-5, with 11 bases identical to TRBD2. The CDR3 loop spans 14 amino acids. After removal of 6 bases from V and 5 bases from J, the junction contained 5 bases not matched to a gene. CDR3 sequence (DNA): TGTGCCAGCAGCATAGCGGGAGGGCCGGAGACCCAGTACTTC. Protein sequence: CASSIAGGPETQYF.

This clonotype was counted ten times or more. The chain employs TRBV20-1 and TRBJ2-1; no clear D gene. Trimming left V 3 bases short and J 0 bases short, with 12 bases between. The CDR3 is 15 amino acids. CDR1 is DFQATT and CDR2 is SNEGSKA in the germline V gene (reference sequence). The CDR3 loop is CSASRRVSSYNEQFF. In nucleotides, the CDR3 is TGCAGTGCTAGCAGGCGAGTAAGCTCCTACAATGAGCAGTTCTTC.

The chain uses TRBV20-1 and TRBJ2-2; D possibly uses TRBD1 or TRBD2 (5 bases each). This CDR3 spans 16 amino acids. The V gene lost 0 bases and the J gene lost 1 base, with 12 bases spanning the gap. Per the germline V gene, CDR1 is DFQATT and CDR2 is SNEGSKA (reference sequence). The CDR3 sequence: CSARDSGRRNTGELFF. CDR3 bases: TGCAGTGCTAGAGATTCGGGGCGCAGGAACACCGGGGAGCTGTTTTTT.

V and J are TRBV11-2 and TRBJ1-5, with D hard to call. Germline V gene data show CDR1 as SGHAT and CDR2 as FQNNGV. With 1 base removed from V and 8 bases from J, the gap between germline ends came to 9 bases. This CDR3 region has 13 residues. CDR3 in amino acids: CASSLGVREPQHF. The DNA for the CDR3 is TGTGCCAGCAGCTTAGGCGTCCGGGAGCCCCAGCATTTT.

This chain joins TRBV10-2 and TRBJ2-6; possibly TRBD1 for D (5 bases). Per germline, CDR1 WSHSY and CDR2 SAAADI. V shed 11 bases and J shed 4 bases, with 21 bases lying between them. This CDR3 is built from 16 residues. This CDR3 reads CAGQSGQSTGANVLTF. CDR3 nucleotides: TGCGCCGGCCAAAGTGGACAATCTACAGGGGCCAACGTCCTGACTTTC.

This clonotype was counted a single time. The chain employs TRBV20-1 and TRBJ2-1, with a weak D call TRBD2 (6 bases). With 6 bases removed from V and 1 base from J, the gap between germline ends came to 13 bases. This CDR3 spans 14 amino acids. The germline gives CDR1 DFQATT, CDR2 SNEGSKA (reference sequence). The CDR3 region is CSATGGRSYNEQFF. The CDR3 bases are TGCAGTGCGACCGGGGGTAGGTCCTACAATGAGCAGTTCTTC.

Only a few counts were recorded for this clonotype. J is TRBJ1-2 and V is TRBV7-9; possibly TRBD1 for D (6 bases). The CDR3 contains 16 residues. Looked up from germline, CDR1 is SEHNR and CDR2 is FQNEAQ (reference sequence). The V and J ends lost 3 bases and 6 bases respectively, with 20 bases between them. The CDR3 bases are TGTGCCAGCAGCTTTGGGGCCAGTCAGGGGAAAGATGGCTACACCTTC. Protein product: CASSFGASQGKDGYTF.

This CDR3 reads CASSRVGETQYF. The CDR3 nucleotides are TGTGCCAGCAGCAGGGTAGGAGAGACCCAGTACTTC. The V gene is TRBV27, the J gene TRBJ2-5; D might be TRBD1 (5 bases). CDR1 MNHEY and CDR2 SMNVEV come from the germline V gene (reference sequence). Trimming removed 6 bases at V and 4 bases at J, with 9 bases between. CDR3 size: 12 residues.

This clonotype was seen a handful of times. This chain connects TRBV28 to TRBJ2-5; TRBD1 matches at 7 bases. The V and J ends lost 7 bases and 5 bases, in that order; junction bases with no gene match: 7. The CDR3 consists of 13 residues. CDR1 is MDHEN, CDR2 SYDVKM, per germline. The chain's CDR3 is CASKQQGRETQYF. CDR3 bases: TGTGCCAGCAAGCAACAGGGGCGGGAGACCCAGTACTTC.

This clonotype has more than one count but fewer than ten. The genes are TRBV12-3 or TRBV12-4 and TRBJ2-1, with 7 nucleotides matching TRBD2. The J segment lost 9 bases and the V segment lost 6 bases, leaving 14 bases of the junction unmatched. CDR3 length: 15 residues. CDR3 bases: TGTGCCAGCAGCCCCTCGGGCGGGAGAGGAAGTGAGCAGTTCTTC. Translation: CASSPSGGRGSEQFF.

Only a few counts were recorded for this clonotype. The genes are TRBV5-1 and TRBJ2-2, with TRBD1 matching over 8 bases. Germline CDR1 is SGHRS and CDR2 is YFSETQ. The CDR3 spans 13 residues. Trimming at V came to 4 bases and at J to 8 bases, leaving 4 bases not matched to a gene. The CDR3 nucleotides read TGCGCCAGCAGCGGACAGGGTCGGGGGGAGCTGTTTTTT. It is translated as CASSGQGRGELFF.

The chain joins TRBV30 to TRBJ2-2, with no clear D. V lost 0 bases, J lost 14 bases, and 10 bases lay in between. Germline V gene data show CDR1 as GTSNPN and CDR2 as SVGIG (reference sequence). This CDR3 contains 11 residues. CDR3 region: CAWSVLAGLFF. The CDR3 region has the DNA TGTGCCTGGAGTGTATTAGCAGGACTGTTTTTT.

The chain has TRBV11-2 and TRBJ2-7; D might be TRBD2 (6 bases). Looked up from germline, CDR1 is SGHAT and CDR2 is FQNNGV. This CDR3 has 19 amino acids. The V gene lost 4 bases and the J gene lost 0 bases, with 25 bases spanning the gap. The CDR3 DNA follows: TGTGCCAGCAGCTCGCGCCCTCCCCCAGGGCGGGACCTCTCCTACGAGCAGTACTTC. Translation: CASSSRPPPGRDLSYEQYF. Looking up the rest from reference TRBV11-2 and TRBJ2-7 gives the full variable domain: EAGVAQSPRYKIIEKRQSVAFWCNPISGHATLYWYQQILGQGPKLLIQFQNNGVVDDSQLPKDRFSAERLKGVDSTLKIQPAKLEDSAVYLCASSSRPPPGRDLSYEQYFGPGTRLTVT.

The rearrangement joins TRBV20-1 to TRBJ2-1; 12 bases line up with TRBD2. Germline V gene sequence: CDR1 DFQATT, CDR2 SNEGSKA (reference sequence). V lost 1 base and J lost 9; bases outside the gene matches: 7. This CDR3 is built from 15 residues. The CDR3 DNA is TGCAGTGCTAGAGCTATCCTAGCGGGAGGGGGTGAGCAGTTCTTC. Its protein is CSARAILAGGGEQFF.

This chain uses TRBV7-8 with TRBJ2-7, with 8 nucleotides matching TRBD1. CDR3 length equals 15 residues. Germline lookup yields CDR1 SGHVS and CDR2 FQNEAQ. The V gene end was trimmed by 3 bases and the J gene end by 4 bases; junction bases not matched to a gene: 8. The CDR3 region has the DNA TGTGCCAGCAGCTTTGGCGGGACAGGCTTGTACGAGCAGTACTTC. Translating gives CASSFGGTGLYEQYF.

This clonotype has just a few counts. This rearrangement joins TRBV24-1 to TRBJ2-3; 7 positions match TRBD2. The CDR3 runs 14 residues. J was trimmed by 5 bases and V by 3 bases; bases with no gene match: 4. Germline CDR1 is KGHDR and CDR2 is SFDVKD. In DNA form, the CDR3 reads TGTGCCACCAGTGATGTCAGGGAGGGAGATACGCAGTATTTT. Amino acids: CATSDVREGDTQYF.